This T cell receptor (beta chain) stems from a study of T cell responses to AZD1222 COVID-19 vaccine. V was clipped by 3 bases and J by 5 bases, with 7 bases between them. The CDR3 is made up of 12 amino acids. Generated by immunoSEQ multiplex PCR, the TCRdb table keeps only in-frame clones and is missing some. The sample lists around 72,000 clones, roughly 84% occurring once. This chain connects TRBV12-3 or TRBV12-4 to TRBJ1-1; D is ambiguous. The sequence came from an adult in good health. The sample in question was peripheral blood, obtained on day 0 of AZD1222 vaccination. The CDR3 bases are TGTGCCAGCAGTTTTCCGGGAACTGAAGCTTTCTTT. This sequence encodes CASSFPGTEAFF.